This TCR beta chain emerged from a study of cytomegalovirus exposure and HLA in healthy donors. In the study overall: Early release data held 75 million to 90 million unique TCRs from HLA-typed donors.

This clone has a handful of counts. Its matching antigen is unknown. Findings of the study overall: A later analysis reportedly found fewer N-insertions in an Asian-associated ancestry cluster than the approximately 670-donor mean. Donors were assumed by presence/absence analyses to have roughly uniform sequencing depth. Most subjects' HLA-A and HLA-B alleles were reportedly predicted from TCR beta sequences.

Both 60 Vbeta primers and 13 Jbeta primers went into the PCR. Sequenced by immunoSEQ multiplex PCR; TCRdb stores in-frame clones only, minus some. The data contain 100,000 to 150,000 clones, approximately 15% of them seen just once; the ten biggest clones take up 1.9%. The sequencing sample was made of PBMCs. The receptor was derived from a woman younger than 30 in good health and CMV-seronegative.

The CDR3 protein is CASSLGLSRNEQFF. In DNA form, the CDR3 reads TGTGCCAGCAGCCTGGGACTCTCACGGAATGAGCAGTTCTTC. This chain joins TRBV7-8 and TRBJ2-1, with D perhaps matching TRBD2 (6 bases). The CDR3 sequence is 14 residues long. CDR1 is SGHVS, CDR2 FQNEAQ, per germline. V was cut by 5 bases and J by 7 bases, with 15 bases left in between. Drawing the rest from reference TRBV7-8 and TRBJ2-1, the complete variable domain is GAGVSQSPRYKVAKRGQDVALRCDPISGHVSLFWYQQALGQGPEFLTYFQNEAQLDKSGLPSDRFFAERPEGSVSTLKIQRTQQEDSAVYLCASSLGLSRNEQFFGPGTRLTVL.